This T cell receptor beta chain was sequenced in a study of blood T cell repertoires in COVID-19. The ends lost 2 bases at V and 0 bases at J; junction bases unmatched: 4. Germline assignment: CDR1 MGHRA and CDR2 YSYEKL. The CDR3 is 17 amino acids. Sequencing was performed with immunoSEQ multiplex PCR; in TCRdb, only in-frame clones are kept and a portion is missing. The table includes some 120,000 clones, more than 80% detected once. The rearrangement joins TRBV4-1 to TRBJ2-3; TRBD2 matches at 11 bases. The TCR originated in a woman of 80 years or more with COVID-19, enrolled during active disease. The sample taken for sequencing was peripheral blood. CDR3 nucleotides: TGCGCCAGCAGCCAATCCGGGACTAGCGGTAGCACAGATACGCAGTATTTT. It encodes CASSQSGTSGSTDTQYF.